The 9 T cell receptor beta chains presented below share a single source sample, sequenced in a study of spatial heterogeneity in lung cancer. TCRdb redid the calling of the 5' RACE reads with MiXCR, one entry per CDR3 protein. The sample records tens of thousands of distinct CDR3 sequences, 6.5% to 9.5% being singletons. This sample's time point: sample taken at primary tumor resection. Whole RNA from tumor, nontumor lung or frozen PBMC was sequenced unsorted. The sample in question was PBMCs, obtained at surgery. The receptors were gathered from a male donor with early-stage non-small cell lung cancer.

This clonotype was seen many times. J is TRBJ1-1 and V is TRBV12-3 or TRBV12-4; tentative D call: TRBD1 (5 bases). V dropped 3 bases and J dropped 7 bases, with 6 bases sitting between them. The CDR3 is 11 residues long. Here the CDR3 reads CASSLGHEAFF. CDR3 bases: TGTGCCAGCAGTTTGGGGCATGAAGCTTTCTTT.

This clonotype was detected many times. The chain couples TRBV7-8 to TRBJ2-7, with 8 bases fitting TRBD1. The germline CDR1 and CDR2 sequences are SGHVS and FQNEAQ. The CDR3 runs to 16 residues. Germline trimming cut 8 bases from V and 0 bases from J; bases unmatched to any gene: 12. DNA for the CDR3: TGTGCCAGCTCCTTTCGGTCCGGACAGGGCTCCTACGAGCAGTACTTC. Translation gives CASSFRSGQGSYEQYF.

This clonotype appeared a few times. This chain uses TRBV5-1 with TRBJ2-2, with 8 bases fitting TRBD2. Trimming removed 2 bases from V and 6 bases from J; junction bases left unmatched: 3. Germline values: CDR1 SGHRS, CDR2 YFSETQ. The CDR3 sequence is 14 residues long. In nucleotides, the CDR3 is TGCGCCAGCAGCTTCGGGGGGGCACCCGGGGAGCTGTTTTTT. This codes for CASSFGGAPGELFF.

This clonotype was detected once. The V call is TRBV6-5, the J call TRBJ1-6, with a weak D call TRBD1 (6 bases). Germline values: CDR1 MNHEY, CDR2 SVGAGI. The CDR3 consists of 17 residues. V shed 5 bases and J shed 7 bases, with 21 bases lying between them. CDR3 residues: CASSPHPRQGRNSPLHF. CDR3 DNA sequence: TGTGCCAGCAGTCCCCACCCTAGGCAGGGGAGGAATTCACCCCTCCACTTT.

This clonotype came up a few times. CDR3: CSARLGGGNNQPQHF. Written as DNA, the CDR3 is TGCAGTGCTAGACTGGGGGGGGGCAACAATCAGCCCCAGCATTTT. The chain carries TRBV20-1 and TRBJ1-5, with D perhaps matching TRBD1 (6 bases). Germline V gives CDR1 DFQATT, CDR2 SNEGSKA (reference sequence). This CDR3 spans 15 amino acids. Between the trimmed V and J ends, which lost 2 bases and 3 bases, there was a span of 14 bases.

This clonotype was detected ten times or more. The V call is TRBV18, the J call TRBJ1-3; D call uncertain. CDR1 is KGHSH and CDR2 is LQKENI in the germline V gene. CDR3 length: 15 residues. V lost 3 bases, J lost 0 bases, and 9 bases lay in between. The CDR3 DNA follows: TGTGCCAGCTCACCCCCGGGAATCTCTGGAAACACCATATATTTT. Amino acids: CASSPPGISGNTIYF.

The rearrangement joins TRBV28 to TRBJ2-4, with D maybe TRBD1 (5 bases). CDR3 length: 14 residues. The V and J ends lost 3 bases and 7 bases respectively, with 13 bases between them. Germline V gene lookup returns CDR1 MDHEN and CDR2 SYDVKM. The CDR3 is CASSLRRVGNIQYF. CDR3 in DNA: TGTGCCAGCAGTTTGCGCAGGGTTGGGAACATTCAGTACTTC.

This clonotype was observed many times. This rearrangement joins TRBV20-1 to TRBJ1-4; D is ambiguous. V lost 4 bases and J lost 4, with 13 bases in between. In germline, CDR1 is DFQATT, CDR2 SNEGSKA (reference sequence). The CDR3 is 14 residues long. As DNA, the CDR3 is TGCAGTGCTAAGTCGGGCCGGCTTAATGAAAAACTGTTTTTT. This translates into CSAKSGRLNEKLFF.

This clonotype has only a few counts. The rearrangement links TRBV11-2 to TRBJ2-1, with 8 bases matching TRBD2. This CDR3 is 11 amino acids long. The V gene's germline CDR1 is SGHAT and CDR2 FQNNGV. CDR3 sequence: CGSGRAREQFF. For the CDR3, the DNA is TGTGGAAGCGGGAGAGCAAGGGAGCAGTTCTTC.